This note documents a single TCR beta chain sequence. What it binds is unknown. Method: immunoSEQ multiplex PCR; TCRdb's copy keeps in-frame clones and lacks some. The sample includes some 170,000 clones, 90% of them seen just once. The data originate from a study of T cell responses to AZD1222 COVID-19 vaccine. Study-wide findings and caveats: Donor demographics were predominantly white British with a female majority; clonal diversity may be underestimated. Spike was spanned by vaccine-associated CD4 TCRs, which were dominant at 160-218 and 743-854. Reports say nearly half of spike-specific TCRs go after unmutated variant regions.

The sample was peripheral blood, taken 28 days after the second dose of the MenACWY control vaccine. This receptor was obtained from an adult who received the MenACWY meningococcal vaccine as a control.

CDR3 sequence: CAWRLGGSGELFF. For the CDR3, the DNA is TGTGCCTGGAGACTAGGGGGGAGCGGGGAGCTGTTTTTT. The chain has TRBV30 and TRBJ2-2, with D perhaps given as TRBD1 or TRBD2 (6 bases each). The CDR3 is made up of 13 amino acids. V was clipped by 3 bases and J by 7 bases, with 12 bases between them. CDR1 is GTSNPN, CDR2 SVGIG, per germline (reference sequence).